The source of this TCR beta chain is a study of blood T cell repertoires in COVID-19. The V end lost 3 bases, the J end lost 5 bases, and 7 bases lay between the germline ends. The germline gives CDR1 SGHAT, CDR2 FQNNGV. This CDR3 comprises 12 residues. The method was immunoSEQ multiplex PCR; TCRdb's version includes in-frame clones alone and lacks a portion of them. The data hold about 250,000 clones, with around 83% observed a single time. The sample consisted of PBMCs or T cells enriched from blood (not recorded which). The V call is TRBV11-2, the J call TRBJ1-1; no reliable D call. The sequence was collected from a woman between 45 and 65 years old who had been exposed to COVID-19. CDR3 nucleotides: TGTGCCAGCAGCTTCCCCCTTACTGAAGCTTTCTTT. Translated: CASSFPLTEAFF.